Listed below are T cell receptor beta chains from one sample, sequenced in a study of T-cell memory formation after mild COVID-19. Via MiXCR, TCRdb re-called the 5' RACE reads, giving one row per CDR3 protein. Of over 350,000 distinct CDR3 sequences in the sample, roughly 26% were seen once. The sequenced sample consisted of PBMCs or a T cell subset sorted from them (not recorded which). The receptors come from an adult woman who had mild COVID-19 (a few samples of this study predate the infection). Cell type and time point are not known. The conserved cysteine and the conserved F or W are not part of the CDR3 here.

v_call: TRBV29-1; j_call: TRBJ1-3; cdr3_aa: SVDGGTRNTIY
v_call: TRBV6-6; j_call: TRBJ2-1; cdr3_aa: ASSPNLAGGRNEQF
v_call: TRBV7-8; j_call: TRBJ2-2; cdr3_aa: ASSFSRVPGGELF
v_call: TRBV25-1; j_call: TRBJ2-1; cdr3_aa: ASSEWSDNEQF
v_call: TRBV20-1; j_call: TRBJ2-7; cdr3_aa: SARDSWGIRSYEQY
v_call: TRBV10-3; j_call: TRBJ2-3; cdr3_aa: AIKGPRLTDTQY
v_call: TRBV5-1; j_call: TRBJ2-3; cdr3_aa: ASSLTGTDTQY
v_call: TRBV20-1; j_call: TRBJ2-7; cdr3_aa: SAQREGPYEQY
v_call: TRBV30; j_call: TRBJ2-3; cdr3_aa: AWSGTSGADTQY
v_call: TRBV7-9; j_call: TRBJ2-7; cdr3_aa: ASSFSGGLTSYEQY
v_call: TRBV20-1; j_call: TRBJ1-4; cdr3_aa: SASRSSNEKLF
v_call: TRBV3-1; j_call: TRBJ2-7; cdr3_aa: ASSRGTIYEQY
v_call: TRBV10-3; j_call: TRBJ1-3; cdr3_aa: AISEMRSGNTIY
v_call: TRBV2; j_call: TRBJ2-2; cdr3_aa: ASSTGMGELF
v_call: TRBV6-5; j_call: TRBJ2-7; cdr3_aa: ASSQRRSYEQY
v_call: TRBV3-1; j_call: TRBJ1-1; cdr3_aa: ASSQVRGAEAF
v_call: TRBV9; j_call: TRBJ2-5; cdr3_aa: ASNKGEEWETQY
v_call: TRBV29-1; j_call: TRBJ2-7; cdr3_aa: SVEDRAGPGYEQY
v_call: TRBV19; j_call: TRBJ2-5; cdr3_aa: ASSISWGGKTQY
v_call: TRBV6-2/TRBV6-3; j_call: TRBJ2-1; cdr3_aa: ASISSVGRNEQF
v_call: TRBV3-1; j_call: TRBJ1-1; cdr3_aa: ASSPQGTSGTF
v_call: TRBV19; j_call: TRBJ2-1; cdr3_aa: ASSNRGLAVNNEQF